These 11 T cell receptor beta chains were all obtained from the same sample, sequenced in a study of T cell responses to AZD1222 COVID-19 vaccine (dated by TCRdb to the early 2020s). The meaning of the sample's time point label: baseline before first vaccination. Receptor amplification or capture employed the immunoSEQ multiplex PCR assay. The source is immuneACCESS, and TCRdb retained only in-frame sequences with V and J called. Part of the clones is not carried over; for the studies checked, unresolved V genes explain less than half of this, and the remainder is unexplained. Present in this sample are 100,000 or so clones, roughly 87% of which were seen just once. The top ten hold approximately 15% of the sample. This sample comprised peripheral blood, obtained on day 0 of AZD1222 vaccination. These receptor sequences come from an adult in good health.

The chain is built from TRBV14 and TRBJ2-5; D remains unclear. In germline, CDR1 is SGHDN, CDR2 FVKESK. Trimming left V 2 bases short and J 5 bases short, with 15 bases between. CDR3 length equals 15 residues. The CDR3 loop reads CASSQYVRDGETQYF. The CDR3 DNA follows: TGTGCCAGCAGCCAATATGTGCGTGATGGGGAGACCCAGTACTTC.

The chain recombines TRBV20-1 with TRBJ1-5; D possibly corresponds to TRBD1 (5 bases). V was cut by 3 bases and J by 2 bases, with 11 bases left in between. Germline V gene sequence: CDR1 DFQATT, CDR2 SNEGSKA (reference sequence). The CDR3 contains 14 residues. This CDR3 is CSASKQVGNQPQHF. CDR3 coding DNA: TGCAGTGCTAGTAAACAGGTGGGCAATCAGCCCCAGCATTTT.

V gene TRBV21-1 combines with J gene TRBJ1-2; TRBD1 is the table's D call, not checked against the DNA. TRBV21-1 is a pseudogene segment. The CDR3 contains 16 residues. This CDR3 is CASSPRALRATKGYTF. In nucleotides, the CDR3 is TGTGCCAGCAGCCCTCGGGCCCTCAGGGCTACGAAAGGCTACACCTTC.

The V call is TRBV18, the J call TRBJ2-2, with 8 bases lining up with TRBD1. The germline CDR1 and CDR2 sequences are KGHSH and LQKENI. This CDR3 is built from 14 residues. With V trimmed by 3 bases and J by 4 bases, 1 base remained unmatched. CDR3 nucleotides: TGTGCCAGCTCACCGGGACAGGTCACCGGGGAGCTGTTTTTT. It is translated as CASSPGQVTGELFF.

The chain couples TRBV28 to TRBJ2-3; 10 bases are a match to TRBD2. The CDR3 loop spans 13 amino acids. Trimming at V came to 10 bases and at J to 6 bases, leaving 7 bases not matched to a gene. CDR1 and CDR2 (germline): MDHEN, SYDVKM. The CDR3 protein is CATLAGAADTQYF. In DNA, the CDR3 is TGTGCCACCCTAGCGGGAGCCGCGGATACGCAGTATTTT.

The genes are TRBV5-1 and TRBJ2-6; D remains ambiguous. V lost 6 bases and J lost 0, with 4 bases in between. CDR3 size: 13 residues. Germline V gene data show CDR1 as SGHRS and CDR2 as YFSETQ. This chain's CDR3 is CASTSSGANVLTF. The CDR3 nucleotides are TGCGCCAGCACTAGCTCTGGGGCCAACGTCCTGACTTTC.

This clone is a singleton in its sample. The chain joins TRBV2 to TRBJ2-3; 9 bases match TRBD1. The trim removed 7 bases at V and 5 bases at J, leaving 7 bases unmatched. This CDR3 has 14 amino acids. Germline assignment: CDR1 SNHLY and CDR2 FYNNEI. In DNA, the CDR3 is TGTGCCAGCATCAGGACAGGGGTGGAAGATACGCAGTATTTT. Translating it yields CASIRTGVEDTQYF. The full variable domain, rest sourced from reference TRBV2 and TRBJ2-3, is EPEVTQTPSHQVTQMGQEVILRCVPISNHLYFYWYRQILGQKVEFLVSFYNNEISEKSEIFDDQFSVERPDGSNFTLKIRSTKLEDSAMYFCASIRTGVEDTQYFGPGTRLTVL.

A single count supports this clone. This sequence joins TRBV7-2 and TRBJ1-5; D is unclear. Germline CDR1 reads SGHTA; CDR2 reads FQGNSA. The CDR3 is made up of 15 amino acids. V shed 1 base and J shed 7 bases, with 14 bases lying between them. CDR3 protein: CASSLEAVGWQPQHF. CDR3 DNA: TGTGCCAGCAGCTTAGAGGCCGTCGGGTGGCAGCCCCAGCATTTT.

V usage is TRBV5-1 and J usage is TRBJ1-1; D ambiguous. CDR1 SGHRS and CDR2 YFSETQ come from the germline V gene. V shed 0 bases and J shed 4 bases, with 13 bases lying between them. The CDR3 spans 15 residues. The CDR3 DNA reads TGCGCCAGCAGCTTGGATTCGCCCCGGATCACTGAAGCTTTCTTT. Protein product: CASSLDSPRITEAFF.

This clone was seen once. The chain combines TRBV5-6 with TRBJ2-5; 7 bases line up with TRBD2. This CDR3 has 16 amino acids. The trim removed 5 bases at V and 4 bases at J, leaving 14 bases unmatched. CDR1 is SGHDT, CDR2 YYEEEE, per germline. CDR3 DNA: TGTGCCAGCAGTCCGCACGGGCGGGAGAGGAGAGAGACCCAGTACTTC. This translates into CASSPHGRERRETQYF.

J is TRBJ1-6 and V is TRBV7-2; D ambiguous. Between the trimmed V and J ends, which lost 5 bases and 7 bases, there was a span of 9 bases. Germline V gene data show CDR1 as SGHTA and CDR2 as FQGNSA. The CDR3 covers 13 residues. CDR3 region: CASSGAGNSPLHF. The CDR3 DNA sequence: TGTGCCAGCAGCGGCGCGGGGAATTCACCCCTCCACTTT.